Below are 23 T cell receptor beta chains sequenced from a single sample in a study of cytomegalovirus exposure and HLA in healthy donors. The PCR contained 60 Vbeta and 13 Jbeta primers. Libraries were prepared by immunoSEQ multiplex PCR; TCRdb keeps only in-frame clonotypes and omits some of them. Of about 100,000 clones listed, around 73% are singletons. Sample: PBMCs. All receptors come from a man aged 25-40 years in good health and CMV-seronegative.

In DNA form, the CDR3 reads TGTGCCAGCAACCCAGGGGCGACAGGGCTTACCTACGAGCAGTACTTC. Protein sequence: CASNPGATGLTYEQYF. The rearrangement links TRBV11-2 to TRBJ2-7; TRBD1 matches 7 bases. The CDR3 is 16 residues long. CDR1 and CDR2 from the germline V gene are SGHAT and FQNNGV. J lost 2 bases, V lost 7 bases, and 14 bases had no gene match.

The chain has TRBV30 and TRBJ1-5; D uncertain. The CDR3 spans 14 residues. From germline, CDR1 is GTSNPN and CDR2 SVGIG (reference sequence). The germline V and J ends were trimmed by 0 bases and 3 bases, with 9 bases remaining between them. CDR3: CAWSVLQDNQPQHF. The CDR3 DNA follows: TGTGCCTGGAGTGTACTGCAGGACAATCAGCCCCAGCATTTT.

The V gene is TRBV28, the J gene TRBJ1-4, with 7 bases matching TRBD1. The germline CDR1 and CDR2 sequences are MDHEN and SYDVKM. The CDR3 is 16 residues long. J lost 4 bases, V lost 6 bases, and 11 bases had no gene match. Written as DNA, the CDR3 is TGTGCCAGCAGCCTTATGGGGACAGTCCTTAATGAAAAACTGTTTTTT. Residues: CASSLMGTVLNEKLFF.

This clone was seen only once. CDR3 region: CASSDGGGHREAFF. The DNA of the CDR3 is TGTGCCAGCAGTGACGGGGGGGGACACCGTGAAGCTTTCTTT. The genes are TRBV2 and TRBJ1-1, with a possible D match to TRBD1 (6 bases). V lost 3 bases and J lost 7, with 15 bases in between. This CDR3 region has 14 residues. CDR1 SNHLY and CDR2 FYNNEI come from the germline V gene.

The chain uses TRBV7-3 and TRBJ2-1; TRBD2 might be the D (6 bases). CDR1 is SGHTA, CDR2 FQGTGA, per germline. There are 16 residues in the CDR3. The ends were cut back, 0 bases at V and 2 bases at J, with 11 bases in the middle. This chain's CDR3 is CASSLTPAGAYNEQFF. CDR3 DNA: TGTGCCAGCAGCTTAACGCCAGCGGGTGCCTACAATGAGCAGTTCTTC.

This clone has only a few counts. The CDR3 DNA follows: TGTGCCAGCAGTTACTCGCCCGGGGATTCCTACGAGCAGTACTTC. As protein: CASSYSPGDSYEQYF. V usage is TRBV6-5 and J usage is TRBJ2-7; the D gene is possibly TRBD2 (5 bases). The V and J ends lost 0 bases and 1 base respectively, with 10 bases between them. The germline gives CDR1 MNHEY, CDR2 SVGAGI. The CDR3 loop spans 15 amino acids.

V and J are TRBV28 and TRBJ1-3; maybe TRBD1 (6 bases). Germline assignment: CDR1 MDHEN and CDR2 SYDVKM. V lost 4 bases to trimming and J lost 0 bases, with 10 bases between them. The CDR3 is 15 residues long. The CDR3 reads CASSSGQSSGNTIYF. Here the CDR3 DNA reads TGTGCCAGCAGTTCTGGACAGAGCTCTGGAAACACCATATATTTT.

This clone was observed a few times. The chain couples TRBV29-1 to TRBJ2-1, with 8 bases fitting TRBD2. V lost 3 bases and J lost 0; bases outside the gene matches: 10. Germline lookup yields CDR1 SQVTM and CDR2 ANQGSEA. The CDR3 runs 17 residues. The CDR3: CSVDGGSGIRSYNEQFF. CDR3 nucleotide sequence: TGCAGCGTTGACGGCGGTAGCGGGATACGCTCCTACAATGAGCAGTTCTTC.

The V call is TRBV28, the J call TRBJ1-2; 7 nucleotides line up with TRBD1. Trimming cost V 5 bases and J 2 bases; bases outside gene matches: 5. CDR1 MDHEN and CDR2 SYDVKM come from the germline V gene. The CDR3 has 14 residues. CDR3 DNA: TGTGCCAGCAGTAACCAACAGGGGAACTATGGCTACACCTTC. Translating it yields CASSNQQGNYGYTF.

This chain connects TRBV29-1 to TRBJ1-2, with 7 bases lining up with TRBD1. V shed 7 bases and J 2 bases; nucleotides not matched to a gene: 13. CDR3 size: 15 residues. The germline V gene encodes CDR1 SQVTM and CDR2 ANQGSEA. CDR3 sequence (DNA): TGCAGCGCTGAGAAGGAGGGGGCCCTCAACTATGGCTACACCTTC. Protein: CSAEKEGALNYGYTF.

This clone was seen once. This chain joins TRBV7-8 and TRBJ1-1; 9 nucleotides agree with TRBD1. The CDR3 is made up of 15 amino acids. After removal of 5 bases from V and 5 bases from J, the junction contained 9 bases not matched to a gene. Germline V gene lookup returns CDR1 SGHVS and CDR2 FQNEAQ. CDR3 residues: CASSLTGTGKTEAFF. The CDR3 nucleotides read TGTGCCAGCAGCCTTACAGGGACAGGGAAGACTGAAGCTTTCTTT.

The J gene is TRBJ1-1, the V gene TRBV11-3; TRBD1 is a possible D gene (6 bases). V was shortened by 5 bases and J by 5 bases, with 18 bases between the two germline ends. The CDR3 has 15 amino acids. Germline V gene lookup returns CDR1 SGHNT and CDR2 YENEEA. CDR3: CASSPGGSRITEAFF. CDR3 in DNA: TGTGCCAGCAGCCCGGGGGGCAGTCGAATTACTGAAGCTTTCTTT.

V and J are TRBV6-5 and TRBJ1-1; 8 positions agree with TRBD1. This CDR3 spans 15 amino acids. V was clipped by 6 bases and J by 4 bases; unmatched bases: 10. Germline V lookup: CDR1 MNHEY, CDR2 SVGAGI. Here the CDR3 DNA reads TGTGCCAGCAGACTCAGGGGGCGGGAGTCCACTGAAGCTTTCTTT. This codes for CASRLRGRESTEAFF.

The chain links TRBV2 to TRBJ2-7, with 10 bases fitting TRBD1. Germline CDR1 and CDR2: SNHLY and FYNNEI. The CDR3 is made up of 15 amino acids. V shed 6 bases and J 6 bases; nucleotides not matched to a gene: 11. The CDR3 protein is CASSDWDRGPPEQYF. The CDR3 DNA sequence: TGTGCCAGCAGCGATTGGGACAGGGGCCCCCCCGAGCAGTACTTC.

This rearrangement joins TRBV7-9 to TRBJ1-5; unclear D gene. Trimming took off 4 bases at V and 5 bases at J, with 12 bases between the two ends. CDR1 is SEHNR, CDR2 FQNEAQ, per germline (reference sequence). The CDR3 loop spans 14 amino acids. CDR3: CASSWGGLDQPQHF. DNA of the CDR3: TGTGCCAGCAGCTGGGGAGGGCTTGATCAGCCCCAGCATTTT.

This chain uses TRBV7-2 with TRBJ1-1; the D gene is possibly TRBD1 (6 bases). CDR3 length: 15 residues. Germline assignment: CDR1 SGHTA and CDR2 FQGNSA. V was cut by 5 bases and J by 1 base, with 14 bases left in between. The CDR3 nucleotides are TGTGCCAGCAGCCTGGGGGGGACACAGAACACTGAAGCTTTCTTT. This encodes CASSLGGTQNTEAFF.

Only one count was recorded for this clone. This chain joins TRBV10-1 and TRBJ2-2; the D is unclear. The CDR3 length is 14 residues. The germline V and J ends were trimmed by 6 bases and 2 bases, with 10 bases remaining between them. Germline-derived CDR1 and CDR2 are WNHNN and SYGVQD (reference sequence). The CDR3: CASSPDINTGELFF. DNA for the CDR3: TGCGCCAGCAGCCCAGACATAAACACCGGGGAGCTGTTTTTT.

This sequence joins TRBV27 and TRBJ2-7, with 10 positions matching TRBD2. This CDR3 comprises 17 residues. Germline V gives CDR1 MNHEY, CDR2 SMNVEV (reference sequence). V shed 0 bases, J shed 1 base, and the junction held 6 bases outside the gene matches. Written as DNA, the CDR3 is TGTGCCAGCAGTTTATCCGGCCTAGCGGGGGTTTCCTACGAGCAGTACTTC. Protein sequence: CASSLSGLAGVSYEQYF.

The gene calls are TRBV27 and TRBJ2-2, with 16 bases that match TRBD2. The V segment lost 3 bases and the J segment 5 bases; nucleotides outside the gene matches: 12. Germline loops: CDR1 MNHEY, CDR2 SMNVEV (reference sequence). This CDR3 contains 20 residues. CDR3 residues: CASSFRAGLAGGPSTGELFF. The CDR3 coding sequence is TGTGCCAGCAGTTTCCGGGCGGGACTAGCGGGAGGGCCTAGTACCGGGGAGCTGTTTTTT.

V and J are TRBV7-8 and TRBJ2-3; 9 bases agree with TRBD2. Germline V gene lookup returns CDR1 SGHVS and CDR2 FQNEAQ. This CDR3 contains 16 residues. J lost 4 bases, V lost 3 bases, and 8 bases had no gene match. CDR3 in amino acids: CASSLVSGGSSDTQYF. In nucleotides, the CDR3 is TGTGCCAGCAGCTTGGTTAGCGGGGGAAGTTCAGATACGCAGTATTTT. The variable domain in full, completed from reference TRBV7-8 and TRBJ2-3, reads GAGVSQSPRYKVAKRGQDVALRCDPISGHVSLFWYQQALGQGPEFLTYFQNEAQLDKSGLPSDRFFAERPEGSVSTLKIQRTQQEDSAVYLCASSLVSGGSSDTQYFGPGTRLTVL.

V and J are TRBV5-1 and TRBJ1-5; D is ambiguous. The CDR3 runs 14 residues. Per germline, CDR1 SGHRS and CDR2 YFSETQ. Trimming took off 4 bases at V and 2 bases at J, with 10 bases between the two ends. CDR3 sequence reads: CASSEGGGNQPQHF. For the CDR3, the DNA is TGCGCCAGCAGCGAGGGTGGGGGCAATCAGCCCCAGCATTTT.

The CDR3 DNA sequence: TGTGCCAGTAGCAAAAACAGGGATAGCAATCAGCCCCAGCATTTT. This translates into CASSKNRDSNQPQHF. The chain recombines TRBV19 with TRBJ1-5; possibly TRBD1 for D (6 bases). Trimming cost V 6 bases and J 0 bases, with 12 bases left between them. Per the germline V gene, CDR1 is LNHDA and CDR2 is SQIVND (reference sequence). The CDR3 consists of 15 residues.

The rearrangement uses TRBV5-1 and TRBJ1-1; D gene uncertain. This CDR3 is 13 amino acids long. Germline-derived CDR1 and CDR2 are SGHRS and YFSETQ. V dropped 0 bases and J dropped 12 bases, with 15 bases sitting between them. CDR3 in DNA: TGCGCCAGCAGCTTGGACAGCAACTTAATGACTTTCTTT. Translated, it gives CASSLDSNLMTFF.